This T cell receptor beta chain was identified in a study of cytotoxic CD8 clonotypes in ibrutinib-treated CLL. The repertoire was sequenced with immunoSEQ multiplex PCR; TCRdb's copy has only in-frame clones and lacks some. The profile covers about 160,000 clones, with approximately 80% appearing a single time and roughly 4.6% taken by the ten largest. From cryopreserved PBMCs came roughly 2 micrograms of genomic DNA used for TCR beta libraries. Study outcomes and limitations: Age-matched healthy donor levels were exceeded by baseline clonality, which tracked circulating CD8+ T-cell counts. Sampling times differed between sustained-remission and progressing patients. The public clonotypes identified were infrequent and showed contraction or stability on treatment.

Note on this clone: Antigen specificity is unknown.

The receptor's source is a human donor with chronic lymphocytic leukemia. The specimen comprised PBMCs, sampled after 24 months of ibrutinib treatment.

The CDR3 sequence is CASSELRDNPYGYTF. The CDR3 DNA sequence: TGTGCCAGCAGTGAACTCCGGGACAACCCTTATGGCTACACCTTC. The rearrangement joins TRBV27 to TRBJ1-2; the D gene is possibly TRBD1 (6 bases). V was trimmed by 5 bases and J by 5 bases, leaving 18 bases between them. The CDR3 contains 15 residues. CDR1 and CDR2 from the germline V gene are MNHEY and SMNVEV (reference sequence).